This TCR beta chain appears in the sequencing data of a study of blood T cells in healthy people across ages. With a J-beta primer mix and a sample-barcoded 5' primer, a second PCR ran about 6 to 11 cycles. Every cDNA was tagged by a template-switch adaptor with 12 random nucleotides. TCRdb redid the calling of the 5' RACE reads with MiXCR, one entry per CDR3 protein. The repertoire has approximately 770,000 distinct CDR3 sequences, roughly 64% of them found once; the top ten carry roughly 22%. Isolated PBMCs totaled at least 7 million in each sample. Per sample, no less than 5 micrograms of total RNA were extracted. Germline assignment: CDR1 SGHAT and CDR2 FQNNGV. With 5 bases removed from V and 2 bases from J, the gap between germline ends came to 13 bases. The CDR3 sequence is 15 residues long. Findings and caveats of the study: Older age went with lower TCR beta diversity per million T cells, in a roughly linear way.

As to this clonotype: The antigen is unknown.

The sequence was obtained from a man younger than 45 in good health. This chain joins TRBV11-2 and TRBJ2-1; D tentatively fits TRBD1 or TRBD2 (5 bases each). Input material: blood. This CDR3 is CASSEGRVAYNEQFF. The CDR3 bases are TGTGCCAGCAGCGAGGGGCGGGTCGCCTACAATGAGCAGTTCTTC.